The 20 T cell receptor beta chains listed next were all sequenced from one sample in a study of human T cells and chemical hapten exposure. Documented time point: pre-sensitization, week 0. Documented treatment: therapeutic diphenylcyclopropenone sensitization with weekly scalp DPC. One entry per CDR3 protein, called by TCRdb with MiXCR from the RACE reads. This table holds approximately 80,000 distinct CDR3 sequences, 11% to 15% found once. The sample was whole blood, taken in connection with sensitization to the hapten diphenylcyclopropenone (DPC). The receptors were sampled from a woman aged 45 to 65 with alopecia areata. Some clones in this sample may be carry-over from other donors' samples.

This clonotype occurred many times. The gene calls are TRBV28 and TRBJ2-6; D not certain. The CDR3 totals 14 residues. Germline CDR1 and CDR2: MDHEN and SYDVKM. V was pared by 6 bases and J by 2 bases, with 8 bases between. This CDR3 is CASSLRAGANVLTF. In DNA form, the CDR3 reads TGTGCCAGCAGCCTTAGAGCTGGGGCCAACGTCCTGACTTTC.

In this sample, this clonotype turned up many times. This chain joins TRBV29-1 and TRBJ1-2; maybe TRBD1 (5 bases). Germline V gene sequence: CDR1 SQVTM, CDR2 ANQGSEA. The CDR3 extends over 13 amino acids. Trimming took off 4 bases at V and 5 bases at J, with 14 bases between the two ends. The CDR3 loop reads CSVVSTGGYGYTF. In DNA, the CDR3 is TGCAGCGTTGTCTCGACCGGGGGGTATGGCTACACCTTC.

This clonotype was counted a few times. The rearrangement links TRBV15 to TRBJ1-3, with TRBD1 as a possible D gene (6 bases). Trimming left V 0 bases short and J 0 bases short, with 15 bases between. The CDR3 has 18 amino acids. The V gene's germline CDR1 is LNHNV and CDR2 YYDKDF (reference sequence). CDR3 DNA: TGTGCCACCAGCAGAGATTGGAAGGGGGTTCGCTCTGGAAACACCATATATTTT. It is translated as CATSRDWKGVRSGNTIYF.

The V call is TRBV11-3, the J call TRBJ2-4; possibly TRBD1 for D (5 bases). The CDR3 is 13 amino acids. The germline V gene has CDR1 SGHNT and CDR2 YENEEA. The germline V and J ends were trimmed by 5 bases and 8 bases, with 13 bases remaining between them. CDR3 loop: CASSQKGYDIQYF. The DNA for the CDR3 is TGTGCCAGCAGCCAGAAGGGGTACGACATTCAGTACTTC. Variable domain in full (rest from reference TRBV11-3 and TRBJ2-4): EAGVVQSPRYKIIEKKQPVAFWCNPISGHNTLYWYLQNLGQGPELLIRYENEEAVDDSQLPKDRFSAERLKGVDSTLKIQPAELGDSAVYLCASSQKGYDIQYFGAGTRLSVL.

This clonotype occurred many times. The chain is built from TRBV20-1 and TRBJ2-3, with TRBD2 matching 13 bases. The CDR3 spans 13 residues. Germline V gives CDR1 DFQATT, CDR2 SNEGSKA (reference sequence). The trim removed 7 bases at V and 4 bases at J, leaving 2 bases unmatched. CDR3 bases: TGCAGTGGGACTAGCGGGAGTCCAGATACGCAGTATTTT. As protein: CSGTSGSPDTQYF.

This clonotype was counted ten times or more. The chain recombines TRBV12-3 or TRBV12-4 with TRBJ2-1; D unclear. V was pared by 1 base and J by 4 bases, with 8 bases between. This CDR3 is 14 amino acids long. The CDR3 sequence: CASSLGTGYNEQFF. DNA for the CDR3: TGTGCCAGCAGTTTAGGAACTGGTTACAATGAGCAGTTCTTC.

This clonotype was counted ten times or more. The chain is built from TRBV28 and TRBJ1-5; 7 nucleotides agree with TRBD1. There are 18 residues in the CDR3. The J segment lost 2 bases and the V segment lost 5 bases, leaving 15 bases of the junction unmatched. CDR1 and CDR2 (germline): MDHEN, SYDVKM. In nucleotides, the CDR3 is TGTGCCAGCAGTCCCCCGTGGAGGGGGCGCCTGGGCAATCAGCCCCAGCATTTT. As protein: CASSPPWRGRLGNQPQHF.

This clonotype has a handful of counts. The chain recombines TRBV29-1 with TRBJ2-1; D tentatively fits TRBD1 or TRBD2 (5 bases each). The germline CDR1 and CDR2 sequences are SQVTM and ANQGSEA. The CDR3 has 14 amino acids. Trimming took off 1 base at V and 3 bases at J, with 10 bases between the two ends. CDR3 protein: CSVEGGIHYNEQFF. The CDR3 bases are TGCAGCGTTGAAGGGGGGATCCACTACAATGAGCAGTTCTTC.

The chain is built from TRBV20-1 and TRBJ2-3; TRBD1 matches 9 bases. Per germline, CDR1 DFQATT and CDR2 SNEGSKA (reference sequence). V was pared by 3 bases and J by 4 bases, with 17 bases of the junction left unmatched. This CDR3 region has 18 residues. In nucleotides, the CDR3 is TGCAGTGCTAGTTTATGGGGACTGGGGACAGGGAGCCCAGATACGCAGTATTTT. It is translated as CSASLWGLGTGSPDTQYF.

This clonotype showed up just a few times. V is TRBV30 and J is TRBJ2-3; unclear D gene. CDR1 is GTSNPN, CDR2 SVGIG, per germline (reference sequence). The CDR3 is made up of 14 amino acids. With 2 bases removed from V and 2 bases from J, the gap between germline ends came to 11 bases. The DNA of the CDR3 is TGTGCCTGGAGTTTGTGGATCAACACAGATACGCAGTATTTT. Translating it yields CAWSLWINTDTQYF.

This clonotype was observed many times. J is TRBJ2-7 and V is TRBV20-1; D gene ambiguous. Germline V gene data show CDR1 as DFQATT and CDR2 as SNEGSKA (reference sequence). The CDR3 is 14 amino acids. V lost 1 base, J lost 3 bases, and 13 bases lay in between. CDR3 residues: CSARGVVADYEQYF. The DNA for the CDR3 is TGCAGTGCTAGAGGGGTGGTAGCAGACTACGAGCAGTACTTC.

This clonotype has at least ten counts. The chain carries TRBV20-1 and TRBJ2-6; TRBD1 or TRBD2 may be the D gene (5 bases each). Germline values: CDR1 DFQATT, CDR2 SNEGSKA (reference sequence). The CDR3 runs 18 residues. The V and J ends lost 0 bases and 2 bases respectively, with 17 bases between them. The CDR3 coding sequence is TGCAGTGCTAGAGATCTACGGGACCCTTCTACTGGGGCCAACGTCCTGACTTTC. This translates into CSARDLRDPSTGANVLTF.

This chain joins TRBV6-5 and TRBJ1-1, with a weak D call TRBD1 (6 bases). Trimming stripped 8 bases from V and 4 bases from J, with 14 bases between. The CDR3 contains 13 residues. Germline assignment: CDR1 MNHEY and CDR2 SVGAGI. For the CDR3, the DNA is TGTGCCAGCGGGTCAGGGGAGGGCACTGAAGCTTTCTTT. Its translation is CASGSGEGTEAFF.

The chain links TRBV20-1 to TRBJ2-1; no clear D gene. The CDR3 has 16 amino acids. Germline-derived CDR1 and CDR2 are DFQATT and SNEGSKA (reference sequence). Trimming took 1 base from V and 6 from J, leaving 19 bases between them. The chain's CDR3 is CSARGLETLYLNEQFF. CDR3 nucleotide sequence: TGCAGTGCTAGAGGTCTAGAGACTCTTTACCTCAATGAGCAGTTCTTC.

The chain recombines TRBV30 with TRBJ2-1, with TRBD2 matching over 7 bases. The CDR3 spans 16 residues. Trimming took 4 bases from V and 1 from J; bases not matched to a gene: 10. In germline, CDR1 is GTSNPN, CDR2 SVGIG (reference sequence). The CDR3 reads CAWNPRGLVSYNEQFF. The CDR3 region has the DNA TGTGCCTGGAATCCCCGAGGACTAGTTTCCTACAATGAGCAGTTCTTC.

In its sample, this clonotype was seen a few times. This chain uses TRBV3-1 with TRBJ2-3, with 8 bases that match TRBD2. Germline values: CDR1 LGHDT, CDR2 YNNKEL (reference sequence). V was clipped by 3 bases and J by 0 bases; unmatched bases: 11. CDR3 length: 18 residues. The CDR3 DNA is TGTGCCAGCAGCCATAGTAGTAGCGGGGACTATAGCACAGATACGCAGTATTTT. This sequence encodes CASSHSSSGDYSTDTQYF.

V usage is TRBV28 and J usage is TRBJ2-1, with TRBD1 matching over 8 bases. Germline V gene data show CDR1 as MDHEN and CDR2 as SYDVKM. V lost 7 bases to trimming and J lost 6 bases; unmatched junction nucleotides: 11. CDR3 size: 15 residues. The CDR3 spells CASIDRSGGINEQFF. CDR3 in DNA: TGTGCCAGCATAGATAGGTCAGGGGGCATCAATGAGCAGTTCTTC.

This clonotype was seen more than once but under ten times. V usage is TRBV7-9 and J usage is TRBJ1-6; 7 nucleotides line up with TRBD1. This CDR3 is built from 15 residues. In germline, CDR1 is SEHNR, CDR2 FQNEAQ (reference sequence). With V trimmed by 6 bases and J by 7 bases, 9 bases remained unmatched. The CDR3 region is CASSSTGSKNSPLHF. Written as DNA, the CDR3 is TGTGCCAGCAGTTCGACAGGGTCCAAAAATTCACCCCTCCACTTT.

CDR3 nucleotides: TGCAGTGTTTCGGTCGTACAGCAAAATAGCAATCAGCCCCAGCATTTT. Amino acids: CSVSVVQQNSNQPQHF. The rearrangement joins TRBV20-1 to TRBJ1-5; no clear D. The CDR3 loop spans 16 amino acids. Germline assignment: CDR1 DFQATT and CDR2 SNEGSKA (reference sequence). Trimming left V 7 bases short and J 0 bases short, with 19 bases between.

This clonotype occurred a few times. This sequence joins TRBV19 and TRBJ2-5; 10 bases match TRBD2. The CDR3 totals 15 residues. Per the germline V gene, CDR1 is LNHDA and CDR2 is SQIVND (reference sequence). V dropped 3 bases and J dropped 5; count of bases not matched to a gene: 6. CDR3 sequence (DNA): TGTGCCAGTAGTATTGGGGCTAGCGGGAGTGAGACCCAGTACTTC. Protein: CASSIGASGSETQYF.